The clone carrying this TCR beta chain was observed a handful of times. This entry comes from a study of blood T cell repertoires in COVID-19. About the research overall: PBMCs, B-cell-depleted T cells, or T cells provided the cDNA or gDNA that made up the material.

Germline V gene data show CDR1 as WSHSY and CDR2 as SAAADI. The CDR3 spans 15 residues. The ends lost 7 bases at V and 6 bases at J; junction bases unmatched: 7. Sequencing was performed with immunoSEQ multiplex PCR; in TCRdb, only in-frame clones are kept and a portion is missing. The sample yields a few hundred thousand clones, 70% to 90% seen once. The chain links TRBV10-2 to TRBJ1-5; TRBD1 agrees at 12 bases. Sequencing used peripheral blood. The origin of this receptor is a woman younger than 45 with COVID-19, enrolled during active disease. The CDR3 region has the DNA TGCGCCAGCATGACGGGACAGGGGGCTGCTCAGCCCCAGCATTTT. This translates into CASMTGQGAAQPQHF.